The clone carrying this TCR beta chain was counted only a few times. No antigen is known for it. These data are taken from a study of T-cell memory formation after mild COVID-19. Study in general: Across donors, TCR clusters were largely donor specific.

A 5'RACE reaction primed in the constant segment made cDNA libraries of TCR alpha and TCR beta, and these carried sample barcodes and UMIs. TCRdb passed the 5' RACE reads through MiXCR, listing each CDR3 protein once. The sample lists about 290,000 distinct CDR3 sequences; roughly 18% were seen once. Study results and limitations: Clones from the second wave (peaking day 37) had unconfirmed SARS-CoV-2 specificity. Whereas later expanders leaned CD4+, clones contracting day 15 to 85 showed a balanced CD4/CD8 makeup.

CDR1 is SGDLS and CDR2 is YYNGEE in the germline V gene. Trimming stripped 1 base from V and 4 bases from J, with 13 bases between. The CDR3 length is 15 residues. Specimen: PBMCs or a T cell subset sorted from them (not recorded which). This receptor was taken from a man between 18 and 35 years old who had mild COVID-19 (a few samples of this study predate the infection). Cell type and time point are not known. The chain combines TRBV9 with TRBJ2-3; D remains unclear. The CDR3 DNA reads as TGTGCCAGCAGCGTATCCCCCGACGCCGCAGATACGCAGTATTTT. Amino acids: CASSVSPDAADTQYF. Full variable domain (outside the CDR3, taken from reference TRBV9 and TRBJ2-3): DSGVTQTPKHLITATGQRVTLRCSPRSGDLSVYWYQQSLDQGLQFLIQYYNGEERAKGNILERFSAQQFPDLHSELNLSSLELGDSALYFCASSVSPDAADTQYFGPGTRLTVL.